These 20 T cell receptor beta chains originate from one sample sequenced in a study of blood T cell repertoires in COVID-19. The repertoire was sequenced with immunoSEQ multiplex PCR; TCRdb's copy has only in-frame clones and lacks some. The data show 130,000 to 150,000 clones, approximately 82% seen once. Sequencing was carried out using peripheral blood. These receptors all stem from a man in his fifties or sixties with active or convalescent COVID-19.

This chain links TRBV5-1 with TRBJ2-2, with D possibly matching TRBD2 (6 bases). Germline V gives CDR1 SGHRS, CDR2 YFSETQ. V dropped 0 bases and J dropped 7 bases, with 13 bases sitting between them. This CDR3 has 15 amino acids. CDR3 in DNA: TGCGCCAGCAGCTTGGCGGCTAAGACTAGCGGGGAGCTGTTTTTT. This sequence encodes CASSLAAKTSGELFF.

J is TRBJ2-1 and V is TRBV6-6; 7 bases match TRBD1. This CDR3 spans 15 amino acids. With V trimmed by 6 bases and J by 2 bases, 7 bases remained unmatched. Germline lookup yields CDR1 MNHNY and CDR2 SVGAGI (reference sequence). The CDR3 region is CASRNRDSAYNEQFF. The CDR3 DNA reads TGTGCCAGCAGGAATCGGGACAGCGCCTACAATGAGCAGTTCTTC.

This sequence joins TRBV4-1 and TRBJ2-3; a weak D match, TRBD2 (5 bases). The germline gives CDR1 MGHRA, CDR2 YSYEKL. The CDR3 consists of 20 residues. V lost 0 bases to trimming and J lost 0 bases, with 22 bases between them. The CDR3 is CASSQDGVGLPGLSTDTQYF. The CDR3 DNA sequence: TGCGCCAGCAGCCAAGATGGAGTAGGACTGCCGGGATTGAGCACAGATACGCAGTATTTT.

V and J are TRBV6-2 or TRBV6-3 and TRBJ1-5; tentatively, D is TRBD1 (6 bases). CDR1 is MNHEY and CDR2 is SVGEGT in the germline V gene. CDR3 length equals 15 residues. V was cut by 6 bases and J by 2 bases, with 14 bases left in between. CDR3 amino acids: CASSTRGLGNQPQHF. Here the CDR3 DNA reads TGTGCCAGCAGCACCAGGGGTTTGGGCAATCAGCCCCAGCATTTT.

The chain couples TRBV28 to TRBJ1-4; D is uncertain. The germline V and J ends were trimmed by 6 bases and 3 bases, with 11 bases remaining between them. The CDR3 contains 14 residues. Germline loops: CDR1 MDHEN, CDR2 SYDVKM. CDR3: CASRDQASNEKLFF. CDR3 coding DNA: TGTGCCAGCAGAGATCAGGCATCTAATGAAAAACTGTTTTTT.

The CDR3 loop reads CAWYTGVSPGELFF. CDR3 DNA sequence: TGTGCCTGGTACACAGGGGTATCCCCCGGGGAGCTGTTTTTT. The genes are TRBV30 and TRBJ2-2; 7 bases are shared with TRBD1. The length of the CDR3 is 14 residues. Germline loops: CDR1 GTSNPN, CDR2 SVGIG (reference sequence). V trimming: 5 bases; J trimming: 6 bases; junction bases outside the gene matches: 9. Full variable domain (outside the CDR3, taken from reference TRBV30 and TRBJ2-2): SQTIHQWPATLVQPVGSPLSLECTVEGTSNPNLYWYRQAAGRGLQLLFYSVGIGQISSEVPQNLSASRPQDRQFILSSKKLLLSDSGFYLCAWYTGVSPGELFFGEGSRLTVL.

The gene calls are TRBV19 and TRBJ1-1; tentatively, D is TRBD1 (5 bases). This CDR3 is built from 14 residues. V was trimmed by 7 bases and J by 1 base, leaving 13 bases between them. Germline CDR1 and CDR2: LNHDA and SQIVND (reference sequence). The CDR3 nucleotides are TGTGCCAGTACCCCCACGCAGGGGAACACTGAAGCTTTCTTT. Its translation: CASTPTQGNTEAFF.

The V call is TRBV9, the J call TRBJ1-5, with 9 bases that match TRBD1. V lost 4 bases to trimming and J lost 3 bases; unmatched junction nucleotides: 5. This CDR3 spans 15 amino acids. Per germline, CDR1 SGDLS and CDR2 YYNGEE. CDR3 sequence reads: CASSYGQGINQPQHF. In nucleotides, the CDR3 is TGTGCCAGCAGCTACGGACAGGGGATCAATCAGCCCCAGCATTTT.

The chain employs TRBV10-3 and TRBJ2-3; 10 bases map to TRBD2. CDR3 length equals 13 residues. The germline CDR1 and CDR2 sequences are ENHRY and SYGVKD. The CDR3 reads CVSAGGPTDTQYF. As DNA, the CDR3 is TGTGTTTCAGCGGGAGGGCCTACAGATACGCAGTATTTT.

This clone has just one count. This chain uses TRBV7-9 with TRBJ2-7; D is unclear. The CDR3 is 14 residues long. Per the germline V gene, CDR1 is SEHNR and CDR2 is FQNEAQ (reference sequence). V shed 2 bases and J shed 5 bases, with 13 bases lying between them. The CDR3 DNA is TGTGCCAGCAGCTTAAGCCGGAGCGCAGACGAGCAGTACTTC. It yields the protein CASSLSRSADEQYF.

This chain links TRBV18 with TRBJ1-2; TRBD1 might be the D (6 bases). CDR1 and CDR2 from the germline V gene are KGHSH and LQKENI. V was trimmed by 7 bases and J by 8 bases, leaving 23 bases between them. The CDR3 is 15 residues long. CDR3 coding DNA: TGTGCCAGCTTACCGACGTCCAGGGGCTCGGACGGCTACACCTTC. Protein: CASLPTSRGSDGYTF.

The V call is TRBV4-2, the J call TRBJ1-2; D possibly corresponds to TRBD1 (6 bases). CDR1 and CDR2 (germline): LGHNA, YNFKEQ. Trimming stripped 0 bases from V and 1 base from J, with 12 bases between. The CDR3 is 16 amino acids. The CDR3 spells CASSQEGAGVNYGYTF. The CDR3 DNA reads TGTGCCAGCAGCCAAGAAGGGGCAGGGGTTAACTATGGCTACACCTTC.

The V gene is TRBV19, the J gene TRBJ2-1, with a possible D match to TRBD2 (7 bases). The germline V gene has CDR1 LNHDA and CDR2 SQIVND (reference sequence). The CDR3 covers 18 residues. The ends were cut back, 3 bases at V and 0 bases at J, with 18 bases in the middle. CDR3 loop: CASSMRGSGVGSYNEQFF. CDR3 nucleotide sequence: TGTGCCAGTAGTATGAGGGGGAGCGGGGTCGGCTCCTACAATGAGCAGTTCTTC. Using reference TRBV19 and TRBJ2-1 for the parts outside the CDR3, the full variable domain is DGGITQSPKYLFRKEGQNVTLSCEQNLNHDAMYWYRQDPGQGLRLIYYSQIVNDFQKGDIAEGYSVSREKKESFPLTVTSAQKNPTAFYLCASSMRGSGVGSYNEQFFGPGTRLTVL.

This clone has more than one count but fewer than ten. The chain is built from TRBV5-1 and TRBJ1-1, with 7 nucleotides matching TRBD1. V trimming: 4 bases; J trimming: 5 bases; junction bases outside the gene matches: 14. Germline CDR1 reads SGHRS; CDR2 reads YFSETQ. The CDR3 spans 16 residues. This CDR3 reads CASSQGQVVSGTEAFF. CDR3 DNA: TGCGCCAGCAGCCAAGGACAGGTAGTCTCGGGGACTGAAGCTTTCTTT.

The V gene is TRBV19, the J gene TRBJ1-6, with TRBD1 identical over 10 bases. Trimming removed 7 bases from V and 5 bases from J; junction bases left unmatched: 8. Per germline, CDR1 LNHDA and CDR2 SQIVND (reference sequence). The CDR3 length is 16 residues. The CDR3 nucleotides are TGTGCCAGTACTCCGGGACAGGGGATGGATAATTCACCCCTCCACTTT. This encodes CASTPGQGMDNSPLHF.

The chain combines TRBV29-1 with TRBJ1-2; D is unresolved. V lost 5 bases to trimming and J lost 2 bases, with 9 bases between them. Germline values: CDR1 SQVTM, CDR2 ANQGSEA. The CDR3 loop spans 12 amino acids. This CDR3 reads CSVLNNNYGYTF. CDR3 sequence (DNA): TGCAGCGTTCTCAACAACAACTATGGCTACACCTTC.

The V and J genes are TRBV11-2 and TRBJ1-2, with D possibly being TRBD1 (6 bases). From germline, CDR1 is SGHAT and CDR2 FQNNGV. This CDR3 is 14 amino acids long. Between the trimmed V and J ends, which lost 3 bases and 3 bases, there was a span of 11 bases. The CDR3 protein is CASSFSNRDYGYTF. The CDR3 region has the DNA TGTGCCAGCAGCTTCTCTAACAGGGACTATGGCTACACCTTC.

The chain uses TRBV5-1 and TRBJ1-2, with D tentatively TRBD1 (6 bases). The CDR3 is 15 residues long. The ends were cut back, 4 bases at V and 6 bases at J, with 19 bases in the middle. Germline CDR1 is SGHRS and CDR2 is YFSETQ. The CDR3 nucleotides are TGCGCCAGCAGCGCCGCGGGGGCTAAACGGGATGGCTACACCTTC. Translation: CASSAAGAKRDGYTF.

DNA of the CDR3: TGTGCCAGCAGCGCCAACCGGGACAGGGAAGTGGTGGACTATGGCTACACCTTC. Translated: CASSANRDREVVDYGYTF. The J gene is TRBJ1-2, the V gene TRBV9, with 9 nucleotides matching TRBD1. The trim removed 3 bases at V and 3 bases at J, leaving 15 bases unmatched. This CDR3 contains 18 residues. Germline assignment: CDR1 SGDLS and CDR2 YYNGEE.

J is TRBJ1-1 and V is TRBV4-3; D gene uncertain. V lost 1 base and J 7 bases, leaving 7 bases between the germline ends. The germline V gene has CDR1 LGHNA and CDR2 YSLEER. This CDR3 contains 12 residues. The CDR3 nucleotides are TGCGCCAGCAGCCAAGGCGGCGGTGAAGCTTTCTTT. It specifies CASSQGGGEAFF.